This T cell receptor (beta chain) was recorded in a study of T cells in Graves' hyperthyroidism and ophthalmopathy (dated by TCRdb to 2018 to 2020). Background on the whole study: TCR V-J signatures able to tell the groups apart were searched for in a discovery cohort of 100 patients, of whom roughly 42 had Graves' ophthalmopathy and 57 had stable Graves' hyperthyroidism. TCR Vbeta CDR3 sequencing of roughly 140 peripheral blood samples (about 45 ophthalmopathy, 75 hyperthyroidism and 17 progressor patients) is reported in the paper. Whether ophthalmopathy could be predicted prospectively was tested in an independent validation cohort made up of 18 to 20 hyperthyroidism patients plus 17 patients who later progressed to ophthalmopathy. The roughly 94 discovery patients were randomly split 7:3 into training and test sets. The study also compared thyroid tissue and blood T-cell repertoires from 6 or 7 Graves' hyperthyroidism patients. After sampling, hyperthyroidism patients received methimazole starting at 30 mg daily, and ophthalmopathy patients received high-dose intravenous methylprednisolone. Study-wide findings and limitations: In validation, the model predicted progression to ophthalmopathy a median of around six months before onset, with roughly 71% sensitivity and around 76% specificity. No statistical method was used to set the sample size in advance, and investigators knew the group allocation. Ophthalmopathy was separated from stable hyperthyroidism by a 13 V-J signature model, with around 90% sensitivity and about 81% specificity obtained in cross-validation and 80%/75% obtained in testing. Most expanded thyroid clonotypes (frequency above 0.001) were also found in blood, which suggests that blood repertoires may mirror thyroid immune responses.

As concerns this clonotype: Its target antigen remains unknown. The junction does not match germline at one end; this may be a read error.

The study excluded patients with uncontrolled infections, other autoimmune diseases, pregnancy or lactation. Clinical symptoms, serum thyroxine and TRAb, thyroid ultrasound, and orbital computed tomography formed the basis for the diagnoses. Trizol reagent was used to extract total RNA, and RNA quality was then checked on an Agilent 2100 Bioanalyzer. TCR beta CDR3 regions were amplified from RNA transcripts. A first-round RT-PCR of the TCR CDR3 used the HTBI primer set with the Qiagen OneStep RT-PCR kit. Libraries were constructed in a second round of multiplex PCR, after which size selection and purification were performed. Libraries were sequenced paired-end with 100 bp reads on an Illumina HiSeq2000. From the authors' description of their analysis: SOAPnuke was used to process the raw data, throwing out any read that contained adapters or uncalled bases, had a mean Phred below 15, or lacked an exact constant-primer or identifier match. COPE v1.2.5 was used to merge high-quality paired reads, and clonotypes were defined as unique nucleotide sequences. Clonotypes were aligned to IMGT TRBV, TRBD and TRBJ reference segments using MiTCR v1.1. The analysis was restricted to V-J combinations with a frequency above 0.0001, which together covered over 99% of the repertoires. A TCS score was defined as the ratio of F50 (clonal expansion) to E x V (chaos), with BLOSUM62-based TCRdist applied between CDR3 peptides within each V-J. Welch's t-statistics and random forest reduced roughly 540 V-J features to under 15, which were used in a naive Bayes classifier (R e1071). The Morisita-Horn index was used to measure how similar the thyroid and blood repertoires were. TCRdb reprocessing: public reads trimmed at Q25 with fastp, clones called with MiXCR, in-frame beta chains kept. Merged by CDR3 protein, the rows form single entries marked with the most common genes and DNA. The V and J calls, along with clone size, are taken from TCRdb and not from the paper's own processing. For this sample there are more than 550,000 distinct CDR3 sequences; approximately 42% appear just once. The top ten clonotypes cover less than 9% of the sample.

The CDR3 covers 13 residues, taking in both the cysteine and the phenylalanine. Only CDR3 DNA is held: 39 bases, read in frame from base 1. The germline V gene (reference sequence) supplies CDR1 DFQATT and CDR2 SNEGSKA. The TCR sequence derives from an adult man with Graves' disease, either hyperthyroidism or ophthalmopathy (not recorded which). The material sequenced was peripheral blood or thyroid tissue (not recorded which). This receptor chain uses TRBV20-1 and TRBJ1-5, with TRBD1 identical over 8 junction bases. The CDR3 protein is CSAQAGGKQPQHF. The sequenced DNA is TGCAGTGCTCAGGCAGGGGGCAAACAGCCCCAGCATTTT.